A selection of T cell receptor beta chains follows, all from one sample in a study of T cells in Graves' hyperthyroidism and ophthalmopathy. MiXCR, applied by TCRdb to the multiplex PCR reads, yields one record per CDR3 protein. The data show about 250,000 distinct CDR3 sequences, around 26% seen once. The source material was blood. The receptors here all came from a woman aged 40 to 50 with Graves' ophthalmopathy. The CDR3 runs from the conserved cysteine through the conserved F or W. Fields, in order: clone size, V gene, J gene, D gene, CDR3 DNA, CDR3 protein. D genes are given only for firm matches. Part of the rows lack a size; the others show once, few, many or a class for expanded clones.

few	TRBV7-2	TRBJ2-7	-	TGTGCCAGCAGCCAAGGACAACCGGGGGAGCAGTACTTC	CASSQGQPGEQYF
many	TRBV7-8	TRBJ1-5	-	TGTGCCAGCAGCTTAGCGCGATGGGGAAACAATCAGCCCCAGCATTTT	CASSLARWGNNQPQHF
once	TRBV7-2	TRBJ1-3	-	TGTGCCAGCAGCTCAACCGGGACAGGAAACACCATATATTTT	CASSSTGTGNTIYF
many	TRBV25-1	TRBJ2-7	-	TGTGCCAGCAGTGAACCTATTCGGGGCGAGCAGTACTTC	CASSEPIRGEQYF
many	TRBV28	TRBJ2-7	-	TGCGCCAACTCTTACCCCGTCGGGGTCTCCTACGAGCAGTACTTC	CANSYPVGVSYEQYF
many	TRBV5-1	TRBJ2-7	-	TGCGCCAGCAACGGGGTGGCGACCTACGAGCAGTACTTC	CASNGVATYEQYF
few	TRBV19	TRBJ2-2	TRBD1	TGTGCCAGTAGGGCCCAAGGGGGCCGACTGGCCGGGGAGCTGTTTTTT	CASRAQGGRLAGELFF
many	TRBV11-2	TRBJ1-2	-	TGTGCCAGCAGCTTGGAGCGGAACAACTATGGCTACACCTTC	CASSLERNNYGYTF
many	TRBV20-1	TRBJ1-5	-	TGCAGTGCTAGACAGGGCAATCAGCCCCAGCATTTT	CSARQGNQPQHF
once	TRBV18	TRBJ1-1	-	TGTGCCAGCTCATCGGGTTTTTTAGGGAACACTGAAGCTTTCTTT	CASSSGFLGNTEAFF
many	TRBV20-1	TRBJ2-7	TRBD2	TGCAGTGCCCCCCGGGCGGGGGGACTCTACGAGCAGTACTTC	CSAPRAGGLYEQYF
-	TRBV12-3/TRBV12-4	TRBJ2-6	-	TGTGCCAGCACCTCCCTAGCTGGGGCCAACGTCCTGACTTTC	CASTSLAGANVLTF
many	TRBV7-2	TRBJ1-2	-	TGTGCCAGCAGCTTAGTTGGGTTAAACTATGGCTACACCTTC	CASSLVGLNYGYTF
once	TRBV7-2	TRBJ1-1	-	TGTGCCAGCAGCTTAGCGGTGCAGATGAACACTGAAGCTTTCTTT	CASSLAVQMNTEAFF
-	TRBV6-1	TRBJ1-1	-	TGTGCCAGCAGAGGGGCGCAATGGACTGAAGCTTTCTTT	CASRGAQWTEAFF
many	TRBV6-2/TRBV6-3	TRBJ1-1	-	TGTGCCAGCAGTCAACCCGGCCCCTTGGAAGCTTTCTTT	CASSQPGPLEAFF
many	TRBV3-1	TRBJ1-1	-	TGTGCCAGCAGCCGGGGCTTAACAGAAGCTTTCTTT	CASSRGLTEAFF
once	TRBV24-1	TRBJ2-7	TRBD2	TGTGCCACCAGTGCCAGCGGGAGAAACGAGCAGTACTTC	CATSASGRNEQYF
many	TRBV6-5	TRBJ2-7	-	TGTGCCAGCAGTGACTCGGGGGTCTCCTACGAGCAGTACTTC	CASSDSGVSYEQYF
once	TRBV7-8	TRBJ2-5	-	TGTGCCAGCAGCTTCTCGGACAGCCCCTTCGCTGAGACCCAGTACTTC	CASSFSDSPFAETQYF
many	TRBV6-1	TRBJ1-2	TRBD1	TGTGCCAGCAGTACCGGGACAGGCTTCTATGGCTACACCTTC	CASSTGTGFYGYTF
-	TRBV7-9	TRBJ2-7	-	TGTGCCAGCAGCTCCACTAGAGCTCTTGGCGAGCAGTACTTC	CASSSTRALGEQYF